Presented here are 6 T cell receptor beta chains from one specimen sequenced in a study of T cell changes during pregnancy in multiple sclerosis. Some clones are missing from TCRdb's copy, which holds only in-frame ones; the method was immunoSEQ multiplex PCR. In the table there are some 40,000 clones, around 90% of which are singletons. Sequencing used peripheral blood, obtained in the second trimester of pregnancy. These receptors were obtained from a female donor in good health, enrolled as a control in a pregnancy study.

This chain uses TRBV4-2 with TRBJ2-3; 12 bases are a match to TRBD2. This CDR3 has 17 residues. The junction had 5 bases not matched to a gene; V was cut back by 0 bases and J by 4 bases. Germline V CDR1 and CDR2: LGHNA, YNFKEQ. This chain's CDR3 is CASSQEPSGREADTQYF. As DNA, the CDR3 is TGTGCCAGCAGCCAAGAGCCTAGCGGGAGGGAGGCAGATACGCAGTATTTT.

V gene TRBV7-9 combines with J gene TRBJ2-2, with 8 positions matching TRBD1. Germline V gene lookup returns CDR1 SEHNR and CDR2 FQNEAQ (reference sequence). Trimming at V came to 5 bases and at J to 1 base, leaving 3 bases not matched to a gene. The CDR3 sequence is 15 residues long. CDR3 DNA sequence: TGTGCCAGCAGCCGGGGACAGGAGAACACCGGGGAGCTGTTTTTT. Residues: CASSRGQENTGELFF.

The J gene is TRBJ2-1, the V gene TRBV6-1, with 8 bases fitting TRBD2. Germline trimming cut 6 bases from V and 7 bases from J; bases unmatched to any gene: 8. Germline CDR1 is MNHNS and CDR2 is SASEGT. This CDR3 has 14 amino acids. The CDR3 spells CASSSGTGGNEQFF. The CDR3 DNA reads TGTGCCAGCAGCTCCGGGACGGGGGGGAATGAGCAGTTCTTC.

The chain recombines TRBV7-2 with TRBJ1-1, with D maybe TRBD1 (5 bases). CDR3 length: 16 residues. V dropped 0 bases and J dropped 0 bases, with 11 bases sitting between them. Germline V CDR1 and CDR2: SGHTA, FQGNSA. The CDR3 DNA is TGTGCCAGCAGCTTAGCGGTGACAGAATTGAACACTGAAGCTTTCTTT. It specifies CASSLAVTELNTEAFF.

This rearrangement joins TRBV10-1 to TRBJ2-2, with 9 bases aligning to TRBD2. Trimming removed 3 bases from V and 5 bases from J; junction bases left unmatched: 1. The CDR3 contains 14 residues. Germline V gene sequence: CDR1 WNHNN, CDR2 SYGVQD (reference sequence). The chain's CDR3 is CASSESGGTGELFF. Here the CDR3 DNA reads TGCGCCAGCAGTGAAAGCGGGGGGACCGGGGAGCTGTTTTTT.

CDR3 sequence (DNA): TGTGCCAGCAGGAGCAGGGTGTTGGAGCCCCAGCATTTT. Translating it yields CASRSRVLEPQHF. The rearrangement uses TRBV2 and TRBJ1-5, with a possible D match to TRBD1 (5 bases). V was clipped by 6 bases and J by 8 bases, with 14 bases between them. The CDR3 spans 13 residues. From germline, CDR1 is SNHLY and CDR2 FYNNEI.